These 21 T cell receptor beta chains were sequenced from one sample in a study of blood T cell repertoires in COVID-19. Method: immunoSEQ multiplex PCR; TCRdb's copy keeps in-frame clones and lacks some. This table has approximately 210,000 clones, almost 90% appearing once. The sequencing sample was made of peripheral blood. The receptors originated from a man aged 18 to 30 with active or convalescent COVID-19.

The chain links TRBV2 to TRBJ1-5; D remains unclear. The CDR3 extends over 15 amino acids. CDR1 is SNHLY, CDR2 FYNNEI, per germline. V lost 3 bases, J lost 1 base, and 10 bases lay in between. The chain's CDR3 is CASSEAARSNQPQHF. The CDR3 DNA sequence: TGTGCCAGCAGTGAGGCAGCGAGGAGCAATCAGCCCCAGCATTTT. Based on the CDR3 plus reference TRBV2 and TRBJ1-5, the full variable domain is EPEVTQTPSHQVTQMGQEVILRCVPISNHLYFYWYRQILGQKVEFLVSFYNNEISEKSEIFDDQFSVERPDGSNFTLKIRSTKLEDSAMYFCASSEAARSNQPQHFGDGTRLSIL.

The chain employs TRBV6-5 and TRBJ2-1, with 14 bases matching TRBD2. Germline V gives CDR1 MNHEY, CDR2 SVGAGI. CDR3 size: 13 residues. Trimming took 7 bases from V and 15 from J; bases not matched to a gene: 8. CDR3 sequence: CASNRLAGGPGFF. The CDR3 DNA reads as TGTGCCAGCAACCGACTAGCGGGAGGGCCTGGGTTCTTC.

V and J are TRBV20-1 and TRBJ1-1; 7 bases agree with TRBD1. The CDR3 is 14 amino acids. Germline CDR1 reads DFQATT; CDR2 reads SNEGSKA (reference sequence). The V and J ends lost 3 bases and 4 bases, in that order; junction bases with no gene match: 8. The chain's CDR3 is CSASAGRGATEAFF. The DNA of the CDR3 is TGCAGTGCTAGTGCGGGCAGGGGGGCCACTGAAGCTTTCTTT.

V usage is TRBV9 and J usage is TRBJ2-7; TRBD1 matches at 7 bases. The trim removed 0 bases at V and 5 bases at J, leaving 5 bases unmatched. Germline CDR1 reads SGDLS; CDR2 reads YYNGEE. The CDR3 runs 14 residues. The CDR3 sequence: CASSVEGAWDEQYF. DNA of the CDR3: TGTGCCAGCAGCGTAGAGGGGGCATGGGACGAGCAGTACTTC.

The rearrangement joins TRBV7-9 to TRBJ1-4, with no clear D. Germline CDR1 is SEHNR and CDR2 is FQNEAQ (reference sequence). The CDR3 sequence is 13 residues long. V was trimmed by 0 bases and J by 15 bases, leaving 14 bases between them. This chain's CDR3 is CASSLAIEGVVFF. Written as DNA, the CDR3 is TGTGCCAGCAGCTTAGCCATTGAGGGAGTAGTGTTTTTT. Full variable domain (outside the CDR3, taken from reference TRBV7-9 and TRBJ1-4): DTGVSQNPRHKITKRGQNVTFRCDPISEHNRLYWYRQTLGQGPEFLTYFQNEAQLEKSRLLSDRFSAERPKGSFSTLEIQRTEQGDSAMYLCASSLAIEGVVFFGSGTQLSVL.

V usage is TRBV10-2 and J usage is TRBJ1-1, with 9 positions matching TRBD1. The germline gives CDR1 WSHSY, CDR2 SAAADI. Trimming cost V 6 bases and J 3 bases; bases outside gene matches: 5. The CDR3 consists of 14 residues. This CDR3 reads CASRGQGRDTEAFF. The CDR3 bases are TGCGCCAGCAGAGGACAGGGGCGGGACACTGAAGCTTTCTTT.

The V call is TRBV11-3, the J call TRBJ2-1; 10 nucleotides match TRBD1. The CDR3 has 17 amino acids. Looked up from germline, CDR1 is SGHNT and CDR2 is YENEEA. With V trimmed by 5 bases and J by 7 bases, 14 bases remained unmatched. The CDR3 sequence is CASSAPRDRGNVNEQFF. The DNA of the CDR3 is TGTGCCAGCAGCGCACCTAGGGACAGGGGTAATGTAAATGAGCAGTTCTTC.

The chain has TRBV14 and TRBJ2-7, with D tentatively TRBD2 (5 bases). The V end lost 4 bases, the J end lost 6 bases, and 16 bases lay between the germline ends. CDR1 is SGHDN, CDR2 FVKESK, per germline. The CDR3 runs 14 residues. Here the CDR3 reads CASSPLAAGGEQYF. The CDR3 nucleotides are TGTGCCAGCAGCCCACTGGCGGCGGGCGGCGAGCAGTACTTC.

The rearrangement joins TRBV7-8 to TRBJ2-1, with 13 bases matching TRBD2. After removal of 4 bases from V and 2 bases from J, the junction contained 2 bases not matched to a gene. The germline V gene encodes CDR1 SGHVS and CDR2 FQNEAQ. CDR3 size: 16 residues. The CDR3, as DNA: TGTGCCAGCAGCTGGACTAGCGGGAGTCCCTACAATGAGCAGTTCTTC. This codes for CASSWTSGSPYNEQFF.

V usage is TRBV4-1 and J usage is TRBJ2-7; D possibly corresponds to TRBD1 (5 bases). The V gene lost 0 bases and the J gene lost 6 bases, with 18 bases spanning the gap. From germline, CDR1 is MGHRA and CDR2 YSYEKL. The CDR3 runs to 16 residues. The CDR3 DNA reads as TGCGCCAGCAGCCAAGATTTGACAGTTTGGGGCCGCGAGCAGTACTTC. Protein: CASSQDLTVWGREQYF.

The CDR3 reads CASSELGGLGNTIYF. The CDR3 bases are TGTGCCAGCAGTGAACTAGGAGGGTTAGGAAACACCATATATTTT. The chain carries TRBV25-1 and TRBJ1-3; no firm D call. Germline-derived CDR1 and CDR2 are MGHDK and SYGVNS. CDR3 length: 15 amino acids. With 2 bases removed from V and 4 bases from J, the gap between germline ends came to 12 bases.

This clone occurred a few times. The chain uses TRBV5-4 and TRBJ2-1, with TRBD2 as a possible D gene (6 bases). CDR3 length: 15 residues. V lost 5 bases and J lost 0, with 12 bases in between. Germline V gene data show CDR1 as SGHNT and CDR2 as YYREEE (reference sequence). CDR3 in amino acids: CASRWTGDSYNEQFF. The CDR3 region has the DNA TGTGCCAGCAGATGGACGGGGGACTCCTACAATGAGCAGTTCTTC.

The genes are TRBV19 and TRBJ1-1; D is unresolved. V lost 3 bases, J lost 0 bases, and 14 bases lay in between. CDR1 is LNHDA and CDR2 is SQIVND in the germline V gene (reference sequence). The CDR3 is made up of 16 amino acids. CDR3 bases: TGTGCCAGTAGTATTAAAGGACTGGGTGTGAACACTGAAGCTTTCTTT. It yields the protein CASSIKGLGVNTEAFF.

The chain is built from TRBV18 and TRBJ2-5; tentatively, D is TRBD2 (7 bases). This CDR3 spans 14 amino acids. Trimming removed 6 bases from V and 3 bases from J, with 14 bases in between. Germline V gene sequence: CDR1 KGHSH, CDR2 LQKENI. The CDR3 DNA is TGTGCCAGCTCGGGGGCTAGCGGAAAAGAGACCCAGTACTTC. Translating it yields CASSGASGKETQYF.

The chain employs TRBV3-1 (or the pseudogene TRBV3-2) and TRBJ1-2, with 7 bases aligning to TRBD1. V shed 0 bases, J shed 2 bases, and the junction held 3 bases outside the gene matches. Germline CDR1 is LGHDT and CDR2 is YNNKEL (reference sequence). The CDR3 loop spans 15 amino acids. DNA of the CDR3: TGTGCCAGCAGCCAAGATCGACAGGGAAACTATGGCTACACCTTC. It is translated as CASSQDRQGNYGYTF.

The V and J genes are TRBV27 and TRBJ2-3; D is possibly TRBD2 (6 bases). CDR3 length: 15 residues. CDR1 is MNHEY and CDR2 is SMNVEV in the germline V gene (reference sequence). V was clipped by 3 bases and J by 0 bases, with 10 bases between them. CDR3 amino acids: CASSLAGRSTDTQYF. As DNA, the CDR3 is TGTGCCAGCAGTTTGGCGGGAAGAAGCACAGATACGCAGTATTTT.

This chain connects TRBV28 to TRBJ1-1, with TRBD1 matching 7 bases. The CDR3 length is 15 residues. Germline loops: CDR1 MDHEN, CDR2 SYDVKM. With 5 bases clipped from V and 4 bases from J, the junction kept 10 bases outside the gene matches. In DNA, the CDR3 is TGTGCCAGCAGTCCCCAAGGACAGGCTGGCACTGAAGCTTTCTTT. This sequence encodes CASSPQGQAGTEAFF.

The J gene is TRBJ1-2, the V gene TRBV28; 7 nucleotides agree with TRBD1. From germline, CDR1 is MDHEN and CDR2 SYDVKM. V was pared by 4 bases and J by 10 bases, with 18 bases of the junction left unmatched. The CDR3 extends over 16 amino acids. CDR3: CASSSPKPTGKVVYTF. In DNA, the CDR3 is TGTGCCAGCAGTTCCCCCAAACCGACAGGGAAAGTAGTCTACACCTTC.

This CDR3 is CASRRGGSAWETQYF. In DNA form, the CDR3 reads TGTGCCAGCAGGCGGGGTGGGAGCGCCTGGGAGACCCAGTACTTC. The chain joins TRBV7-2 to TRBJ2-5; TRBD2 might be the D (6 bases). V was clipped by 6 bases and J by 5 bases, with 19 bases between them. Germline lookup yields CDR1 SGHTA and CDR2 FQGNSA. The length of the CDR3 is 15 residues.

The rearrangement uses TRBV7-6 and TRBJ2-5, with D perhaps matching TRBD1 (7 bases). Trimming shortened V by 0 bases and J by 0 bases, and 11 bases separated the two germline ends. The CDR3 totals 16 residues. Germline CDR1 reads SGHVS; CDR2 reads FNYEAQ. The CDR3 region has the DNA TGTGCCAGCAGCTTAGCCTCAGGGGGGAACCAAGAGACCCAGTACTTC. This encodes CASSLASGGNQETQYF.

The rearrangement uses TRBV18 and TRBJ1-1; D uncertain. V was trimmed by 3 bases and J by 4 bases, leaving 15 bases between them. This CDR3 comprises 15 residues. Germline loops: CDR1 KGHSH, CDR2 LQKENI. CDR3 in amino acids: CASSPREGRSTEAFF. In nucleotides, the CDR3 is TGTGCCAGCTCACCTAGAGAGGGAAGAAGCACTGAAGCTTTCTTT.